A selection of T cell receptor beta chains follows, all from one sample in a study of T cell responses to AZD1222 COVID-19 vaccine. The table came from immunoSEQ multiplex PCR; TCRdb's copy has only in-frame clones and leaves some out. Counted here are about 100,000 clones, approximately 89% occurring once; the ten biggest clones make up 3.1%. The input for sequencing was peripheral blood, taken on day 0 of MenACWY control vaccination. These TCRs come from an adult in good health. Both conserved end residues are part of each CDR3. D genes are given only for firm matches. Expanded clones get a size class; other rows say once, few or many, or leave the size out.

abundance	d_gene	v_gene	j_gene	CDR3aa	CDR3nt
once	TRBD1	TRBV6-5	TRBJ1-1	CASSLQDRANTEAFF	TGTGCCAGCAGTCTACAGGACAGGGCAAACACTGAAGCTTTCTTT
.	.	TRBV10-1	TRBJ2-3	CASSEGLAGGDTQYF	TGCGCCAGCAGTGAGGGTCTTGCGGGCGGGGATACGCAGTATTTT
.	TRBD1	TRBV7-2	TRBJ1-1	CASSYDRVTEAFF	TGTGCCAGCAGCTACGACAGGGTGACTGAAGCTTTCTTT
.	.	TRBV6-2/TRBV6-3	TRBJ1-5	CASSWGPQINQPQHF	TGTGCCAGCAGTTGGGGGCCTCAAATCAATCAGCCCCAGCATTTT
.	TRBD1	TRBV3-1/TRBV3-2	TRBJ1-3	CASSGTGTGNTIYF	TGTGCCAGCAGTGGGACAGGGACTGGAAACACCATATATTTT
once	.	TRBV10-2	TRBJ1-2	CASSLQGPYGYTF	TGCGCCAGCAGCCTACAGGGCCCCTATGGCTACACCTTC
.	.	TRBV27	TRBJ1-2	CASSSRGKNGYTF	TGTGCCAGCAGTTCGCGGGGAAAGAATGGCTACACCTTC
.	.	TRBV29-1	TRBJ1-1	CSVEALGVVGTEAFF	TGCAGCGTTGAAGCCCTAGGGGTAGTGGGAACTGAAGCTTTCTTT
few	.	TRBV10-1	TRBJ2-7	CASSRNRVHEQYF	TGCGCCAGCAGCCGGAACAGGGTCCACGAGCAGTACTTC
few	.	TRBV19	TRBJ2-1	CASTLKAGGSNEQFF	TGTGCCAGTACCCTAAAGGCCGGGGGCTCAAATGAGCAGTTCTTC
.	.	TRBV27	TRBJ1-2	CASSSGLRSGGYTF	TGTGCCAGCAGTTCCGGTCTCCGGTCTGGTGGCTACACCTTC
.	.	TRBV2	TRBJ1-2	CASSEAAGRDYGYTF	TGTGCCAGCAGTGAGGCGGCTGGAAGGGACTATGGCTACACCTTC
.	TRBD1	TRBV6-5	TRBJ2-7	CASTVQGAIYEQYF	TGTGCCAGCACCGTACAGGGGGCGATATACGAGCAGTACTTC
.	.	TRBV5-6	TRBJ2-7	CASSPSWGRTYEQYF	TGTGCCAGCAGCCCCTCCTGGGGACGAACCTACGAGCAGTACTTC
.	.	TRBV5-8	TRBJ1-3	CASSLVGFSGNTIYF	TGTGCCAGCAGCTTGGTAGGGTTCTCTGGAAACACCATATATTTT
.	TRBD1	TRBV6-5	TRBJ1-2	CASRNPGGYGYTF	TGTGCCAGCAGAAACCCAGGGGGCTATGGCTACACCTTC